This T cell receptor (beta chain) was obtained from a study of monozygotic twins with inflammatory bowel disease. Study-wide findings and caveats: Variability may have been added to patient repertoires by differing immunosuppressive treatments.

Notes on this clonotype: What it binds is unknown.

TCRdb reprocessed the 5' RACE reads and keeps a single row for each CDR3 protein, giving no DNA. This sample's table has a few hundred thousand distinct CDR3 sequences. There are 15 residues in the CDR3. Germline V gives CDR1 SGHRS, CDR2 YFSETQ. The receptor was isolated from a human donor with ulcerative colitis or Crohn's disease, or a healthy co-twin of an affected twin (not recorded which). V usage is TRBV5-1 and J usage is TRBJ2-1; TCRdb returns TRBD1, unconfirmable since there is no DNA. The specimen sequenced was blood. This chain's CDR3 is CASRQAGDSYNEQFF. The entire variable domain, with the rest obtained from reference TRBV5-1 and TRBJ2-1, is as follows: KAGVTQTPRYLIKTRGQQVTLSCSPISGHRSVSWYQQTPGQGLQFLFEYFSETQRNKGNFPGRFSGRQFSNSRSEMNVSTLELGDSALYLCASRQAGDSYNEQFFGPGTRLTVL.